This is a list of T cell receptor beta chains from one sample in a study of blood T cell repertoires in COVID-19. Sequencing used immunoSEQ multiplex PCR; TCRdb keeps in-frame clones, though not all of them. This sample has about 110,000 clones, with more than 75% found just once. The sequenced sample was peripheral blood. Source of these receptors: a woman in her 40s with acute or convalescent COVID-19. CDR3s include the opening cysteine and the closing phenylalanine or tryptophan. Clone size is given for some rows only: seen once, a few or many times, or a class if the clone is expanded.

- | TRBJ1-6 | TRBV30 | CAWTRGQGDSPLHF
- | TRBJ1-4 | TRBV11-2 | CASSSQTGVNEKLFF
- | TRBJ2-6 | TRBV2 | CASLPVAGANVLTF
- | TRBJ2-2 | TRBV18 | CASSPPGTGVTGELFF
- | TRBJ1-2 | TRBV5-6 | CASSLVAGNSGYTF
- | TRBJ2-5 | TRBV9 | CASSVVGSIKETQYF
- | TRBJ2-1 | TRBV10-2 | CASRAGGYNEQFF
- | TRBJ2-3 | TRBV6-5 | CASRGLTGFADTQYF
- | TRBJ2-1 | TRBV6-2/TRBV6-3 | CASSTLGLAGDNEQFF
- | TRBJ1-2 | TRBV5-8 | CASSLRGIQRDYGYTF
- | TRBJ1-2 | TRBV20-1 | CSAYSGSGYTF
few | TRBJ1-4 | TRBV2 | CASCRGTGVSEKLFF
- | TRBJ1-3 | TRBV9 | CASSALSGNTIYF
- | TRBJ2-2 | TRBV5-1 | CASSPRTGEGGELFF
- | TRBJ2-5 | TRBV4-3 | CASSQDPRETQYF
- | TRBJ2-5 | TRBV7-6 | CASSLAPSSPQETQYF
- | TRBJ1-2 | TRBV12-3/TRBV12-4 | CATGLTGRKGYTF
- | TRBJ1-6 | TRBV27 | CASSADLRRSSPLHF
once | TRBJ2-2 | TRBV5-6 | CASSLAGGGELFF
- | TRBJ2-7 | TRBV30 | CAWSPDLRLAGEQYF
- | TRBJ2-1 | TRBV5-5 | CASSLGWRGGLNEQFF
- | TRBJ2-1 | TRBV18 | CASSPGQGFNEQFF
- | TRBJ1-4 | TRBV4-3 | CASSQGQDNEKLFF
- | TRBJ1-2 | TRBV10-3 | CAISESGSRLGYTF
- | TRBJ2-1 | TRBV7-3 | CASSLSPPGVLNNEQFF
- | TRBJ2-7 | TRBV2 | CASRFGQYEQYF
- | TRBJ1-1 | TRBV19 | CASSSRASRTGLTEAFF
- | TRBJ1-2 | TRBV19 | CASSRPPGQGGYGYTF
- | TRBJ1-6 | TRBV6-2/TRBV6-3 | CASSSAGRGSPLHF
- | TRBJ2-3 | TRBV15 | CATRGELAGGPDTQYF
few | TRBJ2-4 | TRBV7-2 | CASSISGGAGIQYF
once | TRBJ2-7 | TRBV29-1 | CSVILAGPKVEQYF
- | TRBJ2-3 | TRBV19 | CASSGQTSRANRRTDTQYF
- | TRBJ1-2 | TRBV6-1 | CASSEAPGKVYGYTF
- | TRBJ1-1 | TRBV6-2/TRBV6-3 | CASSYGGGGTEAFF
- | TRBJ2-3 | TRBV12-3/TRBV12-4 | CASIGRFADTQYF
once | TRBJ2-3 | TRBV5-6 | CASTPPGSRRSDTQYF
- | TRBJ1-4 | TRBV7-9 | CASSLGQGSEKLFF
- | TRBJ1-2 | TRBV30 | CACKPHNEGGGYTF
once | TRBJ1-5 | TRBV2 | CASSGGRGQPQHF